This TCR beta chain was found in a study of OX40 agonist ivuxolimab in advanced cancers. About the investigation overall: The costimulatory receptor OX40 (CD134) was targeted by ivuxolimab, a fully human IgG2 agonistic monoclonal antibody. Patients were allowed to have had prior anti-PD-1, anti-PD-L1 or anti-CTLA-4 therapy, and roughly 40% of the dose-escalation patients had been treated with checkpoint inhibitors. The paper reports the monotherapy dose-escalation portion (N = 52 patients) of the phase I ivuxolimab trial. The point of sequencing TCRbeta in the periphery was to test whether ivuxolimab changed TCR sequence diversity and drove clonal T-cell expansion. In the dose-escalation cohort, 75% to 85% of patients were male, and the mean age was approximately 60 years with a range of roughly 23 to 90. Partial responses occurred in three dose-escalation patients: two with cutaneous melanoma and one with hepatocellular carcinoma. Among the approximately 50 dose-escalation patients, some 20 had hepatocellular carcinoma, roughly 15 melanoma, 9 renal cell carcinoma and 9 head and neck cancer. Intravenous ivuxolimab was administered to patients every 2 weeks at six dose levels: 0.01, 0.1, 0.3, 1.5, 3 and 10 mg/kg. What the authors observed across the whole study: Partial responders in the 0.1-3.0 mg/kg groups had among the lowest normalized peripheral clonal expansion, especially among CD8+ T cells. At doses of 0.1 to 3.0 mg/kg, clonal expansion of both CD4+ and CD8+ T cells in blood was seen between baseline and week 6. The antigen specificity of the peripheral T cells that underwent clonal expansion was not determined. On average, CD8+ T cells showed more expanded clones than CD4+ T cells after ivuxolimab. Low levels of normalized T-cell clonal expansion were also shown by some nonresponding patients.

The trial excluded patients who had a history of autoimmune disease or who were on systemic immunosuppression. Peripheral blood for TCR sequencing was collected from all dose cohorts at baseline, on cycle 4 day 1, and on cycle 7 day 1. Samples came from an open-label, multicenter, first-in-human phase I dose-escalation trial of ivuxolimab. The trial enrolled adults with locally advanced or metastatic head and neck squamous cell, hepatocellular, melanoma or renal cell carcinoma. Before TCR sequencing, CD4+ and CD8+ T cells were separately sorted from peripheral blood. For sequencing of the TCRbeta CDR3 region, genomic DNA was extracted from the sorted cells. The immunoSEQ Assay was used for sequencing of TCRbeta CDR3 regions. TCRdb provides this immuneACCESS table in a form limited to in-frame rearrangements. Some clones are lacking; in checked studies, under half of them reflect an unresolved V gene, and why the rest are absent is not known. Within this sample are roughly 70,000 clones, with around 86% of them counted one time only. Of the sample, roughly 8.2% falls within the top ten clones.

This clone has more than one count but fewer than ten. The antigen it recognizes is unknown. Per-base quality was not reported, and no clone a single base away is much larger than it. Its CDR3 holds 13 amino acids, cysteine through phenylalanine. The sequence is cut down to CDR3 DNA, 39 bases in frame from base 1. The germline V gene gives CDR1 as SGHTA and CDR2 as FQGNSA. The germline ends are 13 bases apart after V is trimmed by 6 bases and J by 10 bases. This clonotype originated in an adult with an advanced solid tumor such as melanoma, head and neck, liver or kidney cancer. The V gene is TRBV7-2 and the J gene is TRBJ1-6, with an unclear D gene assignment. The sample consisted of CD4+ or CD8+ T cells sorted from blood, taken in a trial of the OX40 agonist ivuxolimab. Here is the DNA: TGTGCCAGCAGTGCGGCGAGGGAGTCACCCCTCCACTTT. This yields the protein CASSAARESPLHF. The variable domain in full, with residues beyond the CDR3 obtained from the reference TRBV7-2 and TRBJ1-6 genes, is GAGVSQSPSNKVTEKGKDVELRCDPISGHTALYWYRQSLGQGLEFLIYFQGNSAPDKSGLPSDRFSAERTGGSVSTLTIQRTQQEDSAVYLCASSAARESPLHFGNGTRLTVT.